The clone carrying this T cell receptor beta chain was seen a handful of times. Per the study methods: Counts of nucleated cells, estimated from reference gene primer amplification, were obtained. Measured with immunoSEQ multiplex PCR; TCRdb has only the in-frame clones, and not every one. For V, J and clone size, that table is used; D and trimming come from the DNA. Here the sample spans a few hundred thousand clones, about 89% being singletons. V gave up 6 bases and J gave up 11 bases, with 14 bases separating them. Germline CDR1 MNHEY, CDR2 SVGAGI. The CDR3 length is 12 residues. The entry originates in a study of blood T cell repertoires in COVID-19.

The TCR sequence derives from a young man who had recovered from COVID-19. This chain joins TRBV6-5 and TRBJ1-3; D is uncertain. The sequenced sample consisted of PBMCs or T cells enriched from blood (not recorded which). CDR3 coding DNA: TGTGCCAGCAGGAGGACCGGGGAGCCCATATATTTT. Protein: CASRRTGEPIYF.